There are many counts of the clone carrying this T cell receptor beta chain. Its specificity is not known. CDR3 size: 14 residues. The germline V gene encodes CDR1 SGHTA and CDR2 FQGNSA. Trimming removed 3 bases from V and 0 bases from J, with 7 bases in between. The sample comes from a study of T cells after yellow fever vaccination. Study results and caveats: A minor fraction of clonotypes spanned both CD4 and CD8 compartments. A weaker but faster secondary response was observed, peaking on day 5 versus 15.

By 5'RACE template switching, TCR cDNA was produced, with a universal primer site and UMIs added in the process. TCRdb re-called the 5' RACE reads with MiXCR, one entry per CDR3 protein. There are 160,000 or so distinct CDR3 sequences in the sample; almost 7% occur only once, and more than 2% lies in the top ten. This clonotype was sampled from a man aged 18 to 29 who received the YFV17D yellow fever vaccine. This material consisted of CD4+ T cells sorted from PBMCs, taken roughly 5 days after the first yellow fever vaccination. The chain employs TRBV7-2 and TRBJ2-3; D is possibly TRBD2 (6 bases). The CDR3 coding sequence is TGTGCCAGCAGCTTGGGACTTAGCACAGATACGCAGTATTTT. This encodes CASSLGLSTDTQYF.